This entry features one T cell receptor (beta chain) sequence. TCRdb derives one entry per CDR3 protein from the 5' RACE reads, leaving out DNA. Recorded for this sample: around 410,000 distinct CDR3 sequences. The record originates from a study of monozygotic twins with inflammatory bowel disease. From germline, CDR1 is SGHTA and CDR2 FQGNSA. CDR3 size: 14 residues. This sequence originates from a human donor with ulcerative colitis or Crohn's disease, or a healthy co-twin of an affected twin (not recorded which). Sequences were obtained from blood. This rearrangement joins TRBV7-2 to TRBJ2-1; the D gene TCRdb calls, TRBD2, cannot be checked with no DNA. The CDR3 spells CASSLDSGPTQQFF. Full variable domain (missing parts from reference TRBV7-2 and TRBJ2-1): GAGVSQSPSNKVTEKGKDVELRCDPISGHTALYWYRQSLGQGLEFLIYFQGNSAPDKSGLPSDRFSAERTGGSVSTLTIQRTQQEDSAVYLCASSLDSGPTQQFFGPGTRLTVL.